These 3 T cell receptor beta chains were all obtained from the same sample, sequenced in a study of OX40 agonist ivuxolimab in advanced cancers. Sequencing used immunoSEQ multiplex PCR; TCRdb keeps in-frame clones, though not all of them. The sample holds about 69,000 clones; approximately 90% are singletons and the top ten take roughly 2.7%. The specimen comprised CD4+ or CD8+ T cells sorted from blood, sampled in a trial of the OX40 agonist ivuxolimab. These receptor sequences come from an adult with an advanced solid tumor such as melanoma, head and neck, liver or kidney cancer.

This chain joins TRBV29-1 and TRBJ1-2; D call uncertain. Germline loops: CDR1 SQVTM, CDR2 ANQGSEA. V was clipped by 0 bases and J by 8 bases, with 13 bases between them. The CDR3 totals 13 residues. The CDR3 coding sequence is TGCAGCGTTGAAGAAGTCATTGTTAAAGGCTACACCTTC. This codes for CSVEEVIVKGYTF.

The genes are TRBV30 and TRBJ1-2; 8 bases are shared with TRBD1. V lost 5 bases, J lost 7 bases, and 9 bases stayed unmatched. Germline V CDR1 and CDR2: GTSNPN, SVGIG (reference sequence). This CDR3 has 13 amino acids. DNA for the CDR3: TGTGCCTGGGCGGACAGGGTTCCCGGTGGCTACACCTTC. Its translation: CAWADRVPGGYTF.

This clone was detected only a few times. The V gene is TRBV7-3, the J gene TRBJ2-3; no definite D call. The CDR3 runs to 13 residues. V was shortened by 5 bases and J by 7 bases, with 13 bases between the two germline ends. Germline loops: CDR1 SGHTA, CDR2 FQGTGA. This CDR3 reads CASSSDGWYTQYF. In nucleotides, the CDR3 is TGTGCCAGCAGCAGCGACGGTTGGTATACGCAGTATTTT.